This paragraph covers one T cell receptor (beta chain) sequence. A sample-barcoded 5' primer and a J-beta primer mix were used in a second PCR of roughly 7 to 12 cycles. The template-switch adaptor, which had 12 random nucleotides, put a tag on each cDNA molecule. TCRdb redid the calling of the 5' RACE reads with MiXCR, one entry per CDR3 protein. The table includes about 1.1 million distinct CDR3 sequences, more than 30% detected once. The data derive from a study of blood T cells in healthy people across ages. The receptor was isolated from a man in his late teens or twenties in good health. The sample taken for sequencing was blood.

In nucleotides, the CDR3 is TGTGCCAGCTCACCGTCTTCTGGGGCAGATACGCAGTATTTT. Its protein product is CASSPSSGADTQYF. The V gene is TRBV18, the J gene TRBJ2-3; the D is unclear. Germline loops: CDR1 KGHSH, CDR2 LQKENI. Deletions cut 3 bases from V and 4 bases from J, with 11 bases between. The CDR3 totals 14 residues.